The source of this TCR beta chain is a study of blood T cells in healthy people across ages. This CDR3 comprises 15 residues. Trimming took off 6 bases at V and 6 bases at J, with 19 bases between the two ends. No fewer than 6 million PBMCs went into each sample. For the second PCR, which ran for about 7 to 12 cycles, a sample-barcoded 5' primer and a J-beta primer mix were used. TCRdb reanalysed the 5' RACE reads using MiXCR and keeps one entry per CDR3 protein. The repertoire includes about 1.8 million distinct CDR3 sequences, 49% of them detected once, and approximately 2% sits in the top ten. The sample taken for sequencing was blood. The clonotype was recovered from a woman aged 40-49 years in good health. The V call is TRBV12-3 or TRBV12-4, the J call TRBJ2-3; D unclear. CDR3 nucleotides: TGTGCCAGCAGCCCTGGTCCCGGCGTGCGGGATACGCAGTATTTT. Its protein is CASSPGPGVRDTQYF.